The present T cell receptor (beta chain) was sequenced within a study of cytomegalovirus exposure and HLA in healthy donors. Study-wide findings and caveats: Testing in vitro showed three CMV-associated chains specific for CMV antigens. An analysis was carried out at a later point. It showed that HLA-associated TCR beta chains were more clonally expanded than equally common non-associated chains. A later analysis associated some 16,000 TCR beta sequences with HLA alleles at a 0.05 false discovery rate.

As for this clone: Its antigen is unknown.

The PCR used 60 Vbeta and 13 Jbeta primers. Profiled with immunoSEQ multiplex PCR; TCRdb holds only in-frame clones, not every one. The sample has roughly 200,000 clones, around 89% seen once; the top ten hold 1%. This CDR3 spans 15 amino acids. Trimming cost V 1 base and J 1 base, with 8 bases left between them. Germline V gives CDR1 SGHRS, CDR2 YFSETQ. The clonotype was recovered from a woman aged 18-29 years in good health and CMV-seronegative. J is TRBJ2-2 and V is TRBV5-1; possibly TRBD1 for D (6 bases). The sample comprised PBMCs. CDR3: CASSLWDKNTGELFF. Here the CDR3 DNA reads TGCGCCAGCAGCTTGTGGGACAAGAACACCGGGGAGCTGTTTTTT.